This TCR beta chain was observed in a study of CD8 T cells in ankylosing spondylitis (dated by TCRdb to the late 2010s). For context, the study as a whole: The study set out to find disease-linked TCR variants by profiling T cell receptor beta repertoires in ankylosing spondylitis patients and healthy donors. In total, the full study cohort was made up of over a hundred healthy donors and 25 or so ankylosing spondylitis patients. Peripheral blood was sampled, and synovial fluid was additionally collected from ankylosing spondylitis patients. General findings and caveats noted by the study authors: A TCR beta motif made up of fewer than 10 highly homologous amino acid variants appeared to be characteristic of blood from ankylosing spondylitis patients. In peripheral blood, the disease-linked clones were found at relatively low frequencies and had a CD8+ phenotype. Some TCR beta motif variants had previously been reported in synovial fluid and blood of reactive arthritis patients, which suggested common disease-initiation mechanisms. The disease-linked clones were reported as significantly enriched in matched synovial fluid samples from ankylosing spondylitis patients.

This clonotype has more than one count but fewer than ten. This receptor's antigen is unknown. No base quality information exists; no much larger clone differs at one position. The listed sequencing device is Illumina HiSeq 2500. Quantitative 5'-RACE with molecular barcodes was used to prepare TCR beta libraries. The authors processed their data as follows. To identify disease-linked TCR variants, a new computational method was used, one built on a probabilistic model of VDJ rearrangement. TCRdb ran its own pipeline on the public reads, namely fastp trimming at Q25 and MiXCR clone calling, and kept in-frame beta chains. Rows merge per CDR3 protein into single entries with the most common DNA and genes. Here the V and J calls rest on TCRdb's processing, not on the authors' analysis. This sample gives around 450,000 distinct CDR3 sequences in total; roughly 26% of them show up just once. The top ten clonotypes cover under 0.9% of the sample.

At the junction V is shortened by 0 bases and J by 5 bases, with 11 bases in between. From the cysteine up to the phenylalanine, the CDR3 has a length of 14 residues. Only the CDR3 portion is preserved as DNA: 42 bases, with reading frame beginning at the first base. The germline V gene provides CDR1 SGHRS and CDR2 YFSETQ. The V and J genes are TRBV5-1 and TRBJ1-1; no confident D gene assignment can be made. The sample taken for sequencing was blood, either unsorted or a sorted T cell fraction (not recorded which). The TCR originated in a male donor with ankylosing spondylitis. The CDR3 reads CASSLAQARTEAFF. The nucleotide sequence reads TGCGCCAGCAGCTTGGCTCAGGCTCGGACTGAAGCTTTCTTT.